This T cell receptor (beta chain) was sequenced in a study of blood T cells in healthy people across ages. Overall study findings and caveats: Older individuals had lower TCR beta diversity per million T cells (the decline was roughly linear). Considered underestimates were the diversity estimates obtained from one million T cells.

Primers used in a second PCR of roughly 6 to 12 cycles were a sample-barcoded 5' primer and a J-beta primer mix. Every single cDNA molecule received a tag from a template-switch adaptor with 12 random nucleotides. Via MiXCR, TCRdb re-called the 5' RACE reads, giving one row per CDR3 protein. The sample lists about a million distinct CDR3 sequences; approximately 50% were seen once. This clonotype was recorded at least ten times. The antigen remains unidentified. The receptor was isolated from an older woman in good health. Material for sequencing was blood.

The CDR3 DNA reads TGTGCCAGCACCCCTGGGCACCGCTATGGCTACACCTTC. It is translated as CASTPGHRYGYTF. V is TRBV28 and J is TRBJ1-2; D is uncertain. The CDR3 covers 13 residues. V dropped 7 bases and J dropped 4 bases, with 13 bases sitting between them. Germline lookup yields CDR1 MDHEN and CDR2 SYDVKM.